This T cell receptor (beta chain) was identified during a study of blood T cell repertoires in COVID-19. At the level of the study: The United States, Italy and Spain were the sources of the acute and convalescent COVID-19 samples. Sources were T cells, B-cell-depleted T cells, or PBMCs; the material itself was cDNA or gDNA.

During active infection, Seattle patients enrolled and were then monitored through disease. In the study's own analysis: Estimation of nucleated cell counts was performed using reference gene primer amplification. The assay was immunoSEQ multiplex PCR, and TCRdb's table has in-frame clones only and misses some. That table furnishes V, J and clone size, whereas the DNA furnished D and trimming. Of more than 95,000 clones listed, 85% are singletons. The V end was cut by 1 base, the J end by 4 bases, with 13 bases between. This CDR3 comprises 15 residues. Germline CDR1 LNHDA, CDR2 SQIVND (reference sequence).

V usage is TRBV19 and J usage is TRBJ1-1, with D possibly being TRBD1 (5 bases). The TCR originated in an elderly woman with COVID-19, enrolled during active disease. Sequencing was carried out using peripheral blood. The CDR3 sequence: CASSIVPQGGTEAFF. The CDR3 region has the DNA TGTGCCAGTAGTATAGTCCCCCAGGGAGGCACTGAAGCTTTCTTT.